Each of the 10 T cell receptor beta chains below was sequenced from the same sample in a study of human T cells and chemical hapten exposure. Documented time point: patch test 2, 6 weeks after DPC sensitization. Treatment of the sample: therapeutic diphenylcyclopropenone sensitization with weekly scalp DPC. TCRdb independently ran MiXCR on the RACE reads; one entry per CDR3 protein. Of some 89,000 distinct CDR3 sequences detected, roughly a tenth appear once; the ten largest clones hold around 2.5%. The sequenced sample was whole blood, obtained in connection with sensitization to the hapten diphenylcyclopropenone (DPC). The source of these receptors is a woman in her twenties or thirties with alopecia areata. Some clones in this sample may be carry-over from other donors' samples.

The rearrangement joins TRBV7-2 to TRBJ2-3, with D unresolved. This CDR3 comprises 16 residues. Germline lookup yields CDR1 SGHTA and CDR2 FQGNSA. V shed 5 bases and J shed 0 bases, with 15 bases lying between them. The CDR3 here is CASSPHQRASTDTQYF. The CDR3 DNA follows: TGTGCCAGCAGCCCTCATCAGCGCGCTAGCACAGATACGCAGTATTTT.

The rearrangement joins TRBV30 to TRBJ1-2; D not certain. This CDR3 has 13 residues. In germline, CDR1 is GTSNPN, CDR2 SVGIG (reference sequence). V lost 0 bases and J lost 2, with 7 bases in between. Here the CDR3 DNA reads TGTGCCTGGAGTGTTCGGGGAAACTATGGCTACACCTTC. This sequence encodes CAWSVRGNYGYTF.

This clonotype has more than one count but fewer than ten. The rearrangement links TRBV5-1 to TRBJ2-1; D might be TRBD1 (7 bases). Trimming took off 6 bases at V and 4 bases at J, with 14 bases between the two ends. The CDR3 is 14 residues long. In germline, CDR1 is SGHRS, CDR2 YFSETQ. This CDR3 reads CASTRGAGYNEQFF. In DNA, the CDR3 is TGCGCCAGCACCAGGGGGGCCGGGTACAATGAGCAGTTCTTC.

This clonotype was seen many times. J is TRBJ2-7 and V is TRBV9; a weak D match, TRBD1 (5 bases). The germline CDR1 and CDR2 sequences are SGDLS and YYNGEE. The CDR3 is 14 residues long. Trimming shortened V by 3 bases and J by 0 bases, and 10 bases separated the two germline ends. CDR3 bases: TGTGCCAGCAGCGCCCACAGGAACTCCTACGAGCAGTACTTC. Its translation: CASSAHRNSYEQYF. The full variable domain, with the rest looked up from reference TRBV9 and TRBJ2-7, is DSGVTQTPKHLITATGQRVTLRCSPRSGDLSVYWYQQSLDQGLQFLIQYYNGEERAKGNILERFSAQQFPDLHSELNLSSLELGDSALYFCASSAHRNSYEQYFGPGTRLTVT.

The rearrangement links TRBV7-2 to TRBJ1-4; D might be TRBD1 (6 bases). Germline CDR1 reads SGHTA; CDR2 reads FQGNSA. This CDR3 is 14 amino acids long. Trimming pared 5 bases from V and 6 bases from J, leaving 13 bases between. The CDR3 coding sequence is TGTGCCAGCAGCATAGGACAGCATCATGAAAAACTGTTTTTT. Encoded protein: CASSIGQHHEKLFF. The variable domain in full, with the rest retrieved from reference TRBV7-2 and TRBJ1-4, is GAGVSQSPSNKVTEKGKDVELRCDPISGHTALYWYRQSLGQGLEFLIYFQGNSAPDKSGLPSDRFSAERTGGSVSTLTIQRTQQEDSAVYLCASSIGQHHEKLFFGSGTQLSVL.

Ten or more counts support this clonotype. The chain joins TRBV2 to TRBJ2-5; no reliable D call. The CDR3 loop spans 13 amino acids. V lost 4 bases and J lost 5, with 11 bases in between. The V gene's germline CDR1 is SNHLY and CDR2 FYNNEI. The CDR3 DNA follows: TGTGCCAGCAGTGTTAATACCCCCGAGACCCAGTACTTC. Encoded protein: CASSVNTPETQYF.

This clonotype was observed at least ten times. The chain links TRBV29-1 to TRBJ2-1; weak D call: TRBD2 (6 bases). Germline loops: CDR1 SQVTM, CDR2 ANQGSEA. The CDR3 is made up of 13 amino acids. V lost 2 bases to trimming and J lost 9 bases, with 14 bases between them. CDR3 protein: CSVELWDSTEQFF. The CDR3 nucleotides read TGCAGCGTTGAACTATGGGACTCAACTGAGCAGTTCTTC.

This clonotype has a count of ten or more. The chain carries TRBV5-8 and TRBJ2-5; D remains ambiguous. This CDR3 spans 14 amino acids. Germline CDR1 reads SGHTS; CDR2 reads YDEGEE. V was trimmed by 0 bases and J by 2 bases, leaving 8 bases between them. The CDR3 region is CASSLEHRQETQYF. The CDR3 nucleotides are TGTGCCAGCAGCTTGGAGCACAGACAAGAGACCCAGTACTTC.

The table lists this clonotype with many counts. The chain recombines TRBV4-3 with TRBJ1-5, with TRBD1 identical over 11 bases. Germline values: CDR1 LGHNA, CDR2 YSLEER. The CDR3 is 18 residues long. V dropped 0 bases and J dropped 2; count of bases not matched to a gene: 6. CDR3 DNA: TGCGCCAGCAGCCAAGATGCGGGGACAGGGGGACGCAATCAGCCCCAGCATTTT. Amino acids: CASSQDAGTGGRNQPQHF.

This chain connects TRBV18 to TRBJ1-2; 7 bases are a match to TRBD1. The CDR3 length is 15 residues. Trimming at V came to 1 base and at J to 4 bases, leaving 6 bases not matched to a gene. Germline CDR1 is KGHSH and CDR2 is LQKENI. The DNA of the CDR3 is TGTGCCAGCTCACCACGAACAGGGGATGCCTATGGCTACACCTTC. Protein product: CASSPRTGDAYGYTF. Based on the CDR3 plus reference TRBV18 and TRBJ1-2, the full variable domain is NAGVMQNPRHLVRRRGQEARLRCSPMKGHSHVYWYRQLPEEGLKFMVYLQKENIIDESGMPKERFSAEFPKEGPSILRIQQVVRGDSAAYFCASSPRTGDAYGYTFGSGTRLTVV.